A selection of T cell receptor beta chains follows, all from one sample in a study of blood T cell repertoires in COVID-19. Libraries were prepared by immunoSEQ multiplex PCR; TCRdb keeps only in-frame clonotypes and omits some of them. Altogether about 180,000 clones are present, over 80% being singletons, with the ten largest covering 6.5% to 8.5%. The source material was peripheral blood. Receptor source: a middle-aged woman with COVID-19, enrolled during active disease. CDR3s leave out the opening cysteine and the closing phenylalanine or tryptophan. Not every row has a clone size; where given, it reads once, few, many or a size class.

size	V	CDR3
.	TRBV28	ASSLTGTFPSPLH
.	TRBV28	ASSTGQNYGYT
.	TRBV10-1	ASSESAGGIGAKNIQY
.	TRBV27	ASSFKLASGGALF
.	TRBV6-6	ASSYPTEYTEAF
.	TRBV14	ASSFFPTGYGYT
.	TRBV18	ASSPTQQGTGNTIY
once	TRBV7-8	ASSLGREQY
.	TRBV7-9	ASSSAGGKTQY
.	TRBV18	ASSPGITGSNEQF
once	TRBV6-5	ASSQTGGWDTEAF
.	TRBV2	ASSLTGVNTEAF
.	TRBV27	ASSLRLGNTGELF
.	TRBV10-3	AISESRAGVSPQH
.	TRBV6-5	ASSYSMGRGGYT
.	TRBV7-9	ASSLRLKRDRPSYGYT
.	TRBV7-9	ASSSGAGVNTEAF
.	TRBV6-5	ASSPGTGGFYEQY
.	TRBV7-8	ASSLVQANTGELF
.	TRBV5-1	ASSSQAGGYT
few	TRBV5-1	ASTNPGRTFYGYT
.	TRBV6-2/TRBV6-3	ASSRMTGPTGELF
.	TRBV6-1	ASSEGASQKLF
.	TRBV7-2	ASRKGQGELEGYT
.	TRBV6-1	ASSEWNRGSGVTQY
once	TRBV14	ASSRNRGPQTPGAF
.	TRBV6-6	ASRSGTAVSPLH
few	TRBV11-3	ASSLGDRGRSYNEQF
.	TRBV28	ASSLGGEPNQPQH
.	TRBV6-2/TRBV6-3	ASSDSPAVAIRTEAF
.	TRBV10-3	AISGSTSGGSLEQY
.	TRBV5-1	ASSLETGSPSGANVLT
.	TRBV29-1	SVAQGGSIPT
.	TRBV28	ASSLKPLGGVTYEQY
.	TRBV15	ATRIKRTKGLAGTQETQY
.	TRBV6-5	ASSYSSGPGNTIY
.	TRBV5-4	ASSFAVNSPLH
.	TRBV5-1	ASSLVSGSTYEQY
.	TRBV7-8	ASSPPQGQLGRPQH
.	TRBV19	ASRGRTVVWDTEAF
once	TRBV7-9	ASSKAIQGDGYT
.	TRBV19	ASSMGLAGREQF
.	TRBV28	ASPKSGNYEAF
.	TRBV27	ASSFDRILH
.	TRBV6-4	ASSERDRVSYGYT